These T cell receptor beta chains were read from a single sample in a study of cytomegalovirus exposure and HLA in healthy donors. The table came from immunoSEQ multiplex PCR; TCRdb's copy has only in-frame clones and leaves some out. The data hold over 120,000 clones, with 80% observed a single time. Sequenced material: PBMCs. The receptors come from a man aged 50 to 59 in good health and CMV-seronegative. Both conserved end residues are part of each CDR3. A D gene is named only where the DNA matches it firmly. Expanded clones get a size class; other rows say once, few or many, or leave the size out.

D gene: -; V gene: TRBV6-1; clone size: -; J gene: TRBJ1-5; CDR3 protein: CASSDRGYQPQHF; CDR3 DNA: TGTGCCAGCAGTGATAGGGGCTATCAGCCCCAGCATTTT
D gene: TRBD2; V gene: TRBV29-1; clone size: once; J gene: TRBJ2-6; CDR3 protein: CSVDGGGSGANVLTF; CDR3 DNA: TGCAGCGTTGACGGCGGGGGCTCTGGGGCCAACGTCCTGACTTTC
D gene: TRBD2; V gene: TRBV2; clone size: -; J gene: TRBJ2-3; CDR3 protein: CASSSGLLAGRDTQYF; CDR3 DNA: TGTGCCAGCAGTTCTGGACTCCTAGCGGGGCGTGATACGCAGTATTTT
D gene: -; V gene: TRBV2; clone size: -; J gene: TRBJ2-5; CDR3 protein: CASSGTFTQETQYF; CDR3 DNA: TGTGCCAGCAGTGGGACTTTTACACAAGAGACCCAGTACTTC
D gene: -; V gene: TRBV11-2; clone size: -; J gene: TRBJ1-3; CDR3 protein: CASSFQGIDSGNTIYF; CDR3 DNA: TGTGCCAGCAGCTTTCAGGGTATAGACTCTGGAAACACCATATATTTT
D gene: -; V gene: TRBV28; clone size: -; J gene: TRBJ1-5; CDR3 protein: CASVKGPLNQPQHF; CDR3 DNA: TGTGCCAGCGTCAAGGGGCCGCTTAATCAGCCCCAGCATTTT
D gene: TRBD2; V gene: TRBV5-6; clone size: -; J gene: TRBJ2-3; CDR3 protein: CASSLGRGLVMQYF; CDR3 DNA: TGTGCCAGCAGCTTGGGAAGAGGACTAGTTATGCAGTATTTT
D gene: -; V gene: TRBV6-6; clone size: -; J gene: TRBJ2-3; CDR3 protein: CASSYQSTDTQYF; CDR3 DNA: TGTGCCAGCAGTTACCAGAGCACAGATACGCAGTATTTT
D gene: TRBD1; V gene: TRBV28; clone size: -; J gene: TRBJ2-3; CDR3 protein: CASRPRGQGEKDTQYF; CDR3 DNA: TGTGCCAGCAGACCTCGCGGACAGGGGGAAAAAGATACGCAGTATTTT
D gene: -; V gene: TRBV27; clone size: -; J gene: TRBJ2-7; CDR3 protein: CASSWAGSYEQYF; CDR3 DNA: TGTGCCAGCAGTTGGGCGGGCTCCTACGAGCAGTACTTC
D gene: TRBD1; V gene: TRBV19; clone size: -; J gene: TRBJ1-3; CDR3 protein: CASSFTTGFGNTIYF; CDR3 DNA: TGTGCCAGTAGTTTTACGACAGGGTTTGGAAACACCATATATTTT
D gene: TRBD2; V gene: TRBV27; clone size: -; J gene: TRBJ2-2; CDR3 protein: CASSGTINTGELFF; CDR3 DNA: TGTGCCAGCAGTGGGACTATCAACACCGGGGAGCTGTTTTTT
D gene: -; V gene: TRBV7-2; clone size: once; J gene: TRBJ1-1; CDR3 protein: CASSLGSGSPAFF; CDR3 DNA: TGTGCCAGCAGCTTAGGATCAGGCTCGCCAGCTTTCTTT
D gene: -; V gene: TRBV7-9; clone size: -; J gene: TRBJ2-5; CDR3 protein: CSSSSWVQRETQYF; CDR3 DNA: TGTTCCAGCAGCTCATGGGTCCAGCGAGAGACCCAGTACTTC
D gene: TRBD2; V gene: TRBV30; clone size: once; J gene: TRBJ2-5; CDR3 protein: CAWTAGGPRETQYF; CDR3 DNA: TGTGCCTGGACAGCGGGGGGGCCCCGGGAGACCCAGTACTTC
D gene: -; V gene: TRBV18; clone size: -; J gene: TRBJ2-7; CDR3 protein: CASSPAGQGYEQYF; CDR3 DNA: TGTGCCAGCTCACCAGCTGGGCAGGGCTACGAGCAGTACTTC
D gene: TRBD2; V gene: TRBV10-1; clone size: -; J gene: TRBJ2-2; CDR3 protein: CASSESSGRDRTGELFF; CDR3 DNA: TGCGCCAGCAGTGAGTCTAGCGGGAGGGATCGCACCGGGGAGCTGTTTTTT
D gene: -; V gene: TRBV7-2; clone size: once; J gene: TRBJ1-2; CDR3 protein: CASSLPGRGYTF; CDR3 DNA: TGTGCCAGCAGCTTACCGGGTAGGGGCTACACCTTC
D gene: TRBD1; V gene: TRBV6-1; clone size: -; J gene: TRBJ2-3; CDR3 protein: CASRGQGDSTQYF; CDR3 DNA: TGTGCCAGCAGGGGACAGGGTGACAGTACGCAGTATTTT
D gene: TRBD1; V gene: TRBV6-1; clone size: -; J gene: TRBJ1-5; CDR3 protein: CASTIHGQGNQPQHF; CDR3 DNA: TGTGCCAGCACCATCCACGGACAGGGCAATCAGCCCCAGCATTTT
D gene: -; V gene: TRBV5-5; clone size: -; J gene: TRBJ1-5; CDR3 protein: CASSQMYRATNQPQHF; CDR3 DNA: TGTGCCAGCAGCCAGATGTACAGGGCCACAAATCAGCCCCAGCATTTT
D gene: -; V gene: TRBV9; clone size: -; J gene: TRBJ2-7; CDR3 protein: CASSVDGGTYEQYF; CDR3 DNA: TGTGCCAGCAGCGTAGATGGAGGGACCTACGAGCAGTACTTC
D gene: -; V gene: TRBV29-1; clone size: -; J gene: TRBJ1-4; CDR3 protein: CSVTGLANEKLFF; CDR3 DNA: TGCAGCGTTACAGGGCTGGCTAATGAAAAACTGTTTTTT
D gene: -; V gene: TRBV4-1; clone size: -; J gene: TRBJ2-3; CDR3 protein: CASSTEPRTGYTDTQYF; CDR3 DNA: TGCGCCAGCAGCACCGAACCCCGGACGGGATACACAGATACGCAGTATTTT
D gene: TRBD1; V gene: TRBV19; clone size: once; J gene: TRBJ1-5; CDR3 protein: CASSSGQVHQPQHF; CDR3 DNA: TGTGCCAGTTCGTCGGGACAGGTACATCAGCCCCAGCATTTT
D gene: -; V gene: TRBV5-1; clone size: once; J gene: TRBJ2-7; CDR3 protein: CASSPPGYEQYF; CDR3 DNA: TGCGCCAGCAGCCCCCCGGGGTACGAGCAGTACTTC
D gene: -; V gene: TRBV4-2; clone size: -; J gene: TRBJ1-1; CDR3 protein: CASSERTRAEAFF; CDR3 DNA: TGTGCCAGCAGCGAACGGACGAGGGCTGAAGCTTTCTTT
D gene: -; V gene: TRBV29-1; clone size: -; J gene: TRBJ2-7; CDR3 protein: CSALGQSTYEQYF; CDR3 DNA: TGCAGCGCCCTAGGACAGTCTACCTACGAGCAGTACTTC
D gene: TRBD1; V gene: TRBV6-5; clone size: -; J gene: TRBJ2-2; CDR3 protein: CASSYYGTGGTGELFF; CDR3 DNA: TGTGCCAGCAGTTACTATGGGACAGGGGGCACCGGGGAGCTGTTTTTT
D gene: -; V gene: TRBV2; clone size: -; J gene: TRBJ2-3; CDR3 protein: CASSLGGAGDTQYF; CDR3 DNA: TGTGCCAGCAGTCTGGGGGGGGCAGGAGATACGCAGTATTTT
D gene: TRBD2; V gene: TRBV7-9; clone size: -; J gene: TRBJ2-3; CDR3 protein: CASSLTSGRTDTQYF; CDR3 DNA: TGTGCCAGCAGCTTGACTAGCGGGAGAACGGATACGCAGTATTTT
D gene: -; V gene: TRBV11-2; clone size: -; J gene: TRBJ2-3; CDR3 protein: CASSLGVGIVADTQYF; CDR3 DNA: TGTGCCAGCAGCTTAGGGGTGGGCATAGTCGCAGATACGCAGTATTTT
D gene: TRBD1; V gene: TRBV19; clone size: -; J gene: TRBJ1-2; CDR3 protein: CASSIGTADGYTF; CDR3 DNA: TGTGCCAGTAGTATCGGGACAGCTGATGGCTACACCTTC
D gene: TRBD2; V gene: TRBV5-1; clone size: -; J gene: TRBJ2-7; CDR3 protein: CASSLSFSGSRNEQYF; CDR3 DNA: TGCGCCAGCAGCTTATCCTTCAGCGGGAGTCGCAACGAGCAGTACTTC
D gene: -; V gene: TRBV29-1; clone size: -; J gene: TRBJ1-2; CDR3 protein: CSVPGGGGANYGYTF; CDR3 DNA: TGCAGCGTTCCTGGAGGGGGGGGCGCTAACTATGGCTACACCTTC
D gene: -; V gene: TRBV30; clone size: -; J gene: TRBJ2-7; CDR3 protein: CAWSWQGYEQYF; CDR3 DNA: TGTGCCTGGAGTTGGCAGGGCTACGAGCAGTACTTC
D gene: TRBD2; V gene: TRBV7-9; clone size: few; J gene: TRBJ2-3; CDR3 protein: CASSSGRGVFTDTQYF; CDR3 DNA: TGTGCCAGCAGTTCCGGGCGGGGGGTTTTCACAGATACGCAGTATTTT
D gene: TRBD2; V gene: TRBV5-1; clone size: -; J gene: TRBJ2-2; CDR3 protein: CASSDATSGGYTGELFF; CDR3 DNA: TGCGCCAGCAGCGATGCGACTAGCGGGGGGTACACCGGGGAGCTGTTTTTT
D gene: -; V gene: TRBV13; clone size: -; J gene: TRBJ2-2; CDR3 protein: CASSASGANTGELFF; CDR3 DNA: TGTGCCAGCAGCGCCTCAGGGGCGAACACCGGGGAGCTGTTTTTT
D gene: -; V gene: TRBV4-1; clone size: -; J gene: TRBJ2-4; CDR3 protein: CASSQERTVVNIQYF; CDR3 DNA: TGCGCCAGCAGCCAAGAGCGGACAGTAGTAAACATTCAGTACTTC
D gene: TRBD1; V gene: TRBV30; clone size: -; J gene: TRBJ1-1; CDR3 protein: CAWSPDRGDTEAFF; CDR3 DNA: TGTGCCTGGAGCCCGGACAGGGGCGACACTGAAGCTTTCTTT
D gene: TRBD2; V gene: TRBV29-1; clone size: -; J gene: TRBJ2-3; CDR3 protein: CSGRRPGTSGRGGTDTQYF; CDR3 DNA: TGCAGCGGAAGACGTCCCGGGACTAGCGGGAGGGGGGGCACAGATACGCAGTATTTT
D gene: TRBD2; V gene: TRBV5-6; clone size: once; J gene: TRBJ2-7; CDR3 protein: CASSYRTSGTYEQYF; CDR3 DNA: TGTGCCAGCAGCTATAGGACTAGCGGTACCTACGAGCAGTACTTC
D gene: -; V gene: TRBV25-1; clone size: -; J gene: TRBJ2-7; CDR3 protein: CASSESGYEQYF; CDR3 DNA: TGTGCCAGCAGTGAATCGGGTTACGAGCAGTACTTC
D gene: -; V gene: TRBV7-6; clone size: -; J gene: TRBJ1-1; CDR3 protein: CASGLGPGVGDTEAFF; CDR3 DNA: TGTGCCAGCGGCTTAGGCCCGGGGGTCGGGGACACTGAAGCTTTCTTT
D gene: TRBD1; V gene: TRBV29-1; clone size: -; J gene: TRBJ2-7; CDR3 protein: CSVLAGTGGGEQYF; CDR3 DNA: TGCAGCGTGCTAGCCGGGACAGGCGGCGGGGAGCAGTACTTC
D gene: TRBD2; V gene: TRBV4-1; clone size: few; J gene: TRBJ2-3; CDR3 protein: CASSQPFLAGGTDTQYF; CDR3 DNA: TGCGCCAGCAGCCAACCTTTCTTAGCGGGGGGCACAGATACGCAGTATTTT